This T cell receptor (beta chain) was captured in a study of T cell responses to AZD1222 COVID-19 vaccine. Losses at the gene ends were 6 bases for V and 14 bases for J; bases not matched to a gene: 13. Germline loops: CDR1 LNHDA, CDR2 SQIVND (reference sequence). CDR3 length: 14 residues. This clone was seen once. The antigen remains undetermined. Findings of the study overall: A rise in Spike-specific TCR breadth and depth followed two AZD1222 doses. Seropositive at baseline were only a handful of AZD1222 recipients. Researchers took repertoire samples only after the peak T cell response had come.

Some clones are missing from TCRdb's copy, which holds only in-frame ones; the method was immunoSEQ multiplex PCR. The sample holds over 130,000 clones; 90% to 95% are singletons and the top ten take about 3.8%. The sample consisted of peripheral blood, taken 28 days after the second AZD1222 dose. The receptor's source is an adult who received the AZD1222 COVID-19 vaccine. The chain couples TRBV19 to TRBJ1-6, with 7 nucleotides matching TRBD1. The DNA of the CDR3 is TGTGCCAGTAGGGACAGGAAAATAATTCAGTCCCTCCACTTT. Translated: CASRDRKIIQSLHF.